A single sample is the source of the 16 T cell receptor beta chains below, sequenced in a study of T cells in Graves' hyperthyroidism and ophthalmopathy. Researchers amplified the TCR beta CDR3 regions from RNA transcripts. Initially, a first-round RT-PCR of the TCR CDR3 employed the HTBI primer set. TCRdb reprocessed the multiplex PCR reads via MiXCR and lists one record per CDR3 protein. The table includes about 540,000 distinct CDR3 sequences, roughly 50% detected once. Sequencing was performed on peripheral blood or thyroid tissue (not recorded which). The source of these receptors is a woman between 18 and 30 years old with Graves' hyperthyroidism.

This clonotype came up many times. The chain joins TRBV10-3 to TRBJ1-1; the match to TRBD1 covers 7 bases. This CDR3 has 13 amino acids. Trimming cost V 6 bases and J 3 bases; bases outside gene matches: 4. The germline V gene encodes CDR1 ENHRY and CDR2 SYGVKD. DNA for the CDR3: TGTGCCATCAGGCCTGGGACAGACACTGAAGCTTTCTTT. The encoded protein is CAIRPGTDTEAFF.

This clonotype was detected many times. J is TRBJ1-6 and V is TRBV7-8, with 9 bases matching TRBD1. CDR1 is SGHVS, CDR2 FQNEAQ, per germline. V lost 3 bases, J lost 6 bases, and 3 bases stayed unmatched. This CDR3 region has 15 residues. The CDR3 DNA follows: TGTGCCAGCAGCTTGATGGGACAGGGTAATTCACCCCTCCACTTT. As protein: CASSLMGQGNSPLHF. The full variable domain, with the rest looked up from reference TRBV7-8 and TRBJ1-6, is GAGVSQSPRYKVAKRGQDVALRCDPISGHVSLFWYQQALGQGPEFLTYFQNEAQLDKSGLPSDRFFAERPEGSVSTLKIQRTQQEDSAVYLCASSLMGQGNSPLHFGNGTRLTVT.

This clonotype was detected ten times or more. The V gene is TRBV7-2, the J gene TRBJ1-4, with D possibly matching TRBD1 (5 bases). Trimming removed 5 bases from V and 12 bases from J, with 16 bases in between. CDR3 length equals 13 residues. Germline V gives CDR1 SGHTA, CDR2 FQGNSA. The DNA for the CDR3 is TGTGCCAGCAGCCCATCAGTCCCGGGGGAACTGTTTTTT. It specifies CASSPSVPGELFF.

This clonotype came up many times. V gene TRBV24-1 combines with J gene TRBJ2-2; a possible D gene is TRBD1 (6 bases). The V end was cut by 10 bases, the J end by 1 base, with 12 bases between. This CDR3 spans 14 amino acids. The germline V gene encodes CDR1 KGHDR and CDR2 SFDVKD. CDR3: CATRGQLNTGELFF. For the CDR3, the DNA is TGTGCCACACGAGGACAGCTGAACACCGGGGAGCTGTTTTTT.

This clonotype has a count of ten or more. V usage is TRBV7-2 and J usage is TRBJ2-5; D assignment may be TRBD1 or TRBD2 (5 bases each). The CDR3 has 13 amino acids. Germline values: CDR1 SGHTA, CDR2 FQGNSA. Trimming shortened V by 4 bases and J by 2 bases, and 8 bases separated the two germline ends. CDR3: CASSSGRQETQYF. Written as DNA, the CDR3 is TGTGCCAGCAGCTCGGGGCGGCAAGAGACCCAGTACTTC.

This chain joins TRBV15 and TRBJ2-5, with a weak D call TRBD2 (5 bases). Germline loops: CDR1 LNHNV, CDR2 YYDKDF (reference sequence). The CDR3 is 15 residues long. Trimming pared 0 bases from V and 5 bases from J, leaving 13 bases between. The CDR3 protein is CATSRDREGGETQYF. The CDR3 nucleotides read TGTGCCACCAGCAGAGACCGGGAAGGTGGGGAGACCCAGTACTTC. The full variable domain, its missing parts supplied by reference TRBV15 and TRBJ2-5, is DAMVIQNPRYQVTQFGKPVTLSCSQTLNHNVMYWYQQKSSQAPKLLFHYYDKDFNNEADTPDNFQSRRPNTSFCFLDIRSPGLGDTAMYLCATSRDREGGETQYFGPGTRLLVL.

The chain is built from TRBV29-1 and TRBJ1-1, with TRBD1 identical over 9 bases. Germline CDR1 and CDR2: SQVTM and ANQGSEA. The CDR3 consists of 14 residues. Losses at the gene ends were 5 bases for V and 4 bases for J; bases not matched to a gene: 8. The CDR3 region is CSVWSEGQGTEAFF. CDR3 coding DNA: TGCAGCGTTTGGAGTGAGGGACAGGGCACTGAAGCTTTCTTT.

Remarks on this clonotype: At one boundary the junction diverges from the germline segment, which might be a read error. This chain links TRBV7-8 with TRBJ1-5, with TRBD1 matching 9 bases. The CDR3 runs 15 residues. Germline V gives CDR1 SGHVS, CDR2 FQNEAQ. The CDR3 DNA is TGTGCCAGCAGCGTAGCTAGACAGGGGGGGCAGCCCCAGCATTTT. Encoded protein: CASSVARQGGQPQHF. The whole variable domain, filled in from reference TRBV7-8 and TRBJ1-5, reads GAGVSQSPRYKVAKRGQDVALRCDPISGHVSLFWYQQALGQGPEFLTYFQNEAQLDKSGLPSDRFFAERPEGSVSTLKIQRTQQEDSAVYLCASSVARQGGQPQHFGDGTRLSIL.

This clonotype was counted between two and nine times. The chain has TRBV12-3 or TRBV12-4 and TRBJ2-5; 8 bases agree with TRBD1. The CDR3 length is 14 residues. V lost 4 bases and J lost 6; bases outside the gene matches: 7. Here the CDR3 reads CASSSGQGSKTQYF. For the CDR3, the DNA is TGTGCCAGCAGTTCAGGACAGGGTTCCAAGACCCAGTACTTC.

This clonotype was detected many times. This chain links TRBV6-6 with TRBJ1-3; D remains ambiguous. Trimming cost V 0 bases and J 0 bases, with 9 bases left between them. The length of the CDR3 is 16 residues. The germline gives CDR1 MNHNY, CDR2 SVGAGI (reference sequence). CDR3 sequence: CASSYSATTSGNTIYF. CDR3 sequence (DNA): TGTGCCAGCAGTTACTCGGCAACCACCTCTGGAAACACCATATATTTT.

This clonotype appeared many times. CDR3 in DNA: TGTGCCAGCAGTGAATCGGATGTAAGCCAAGCTTTCTTT. Encoded protein: CASSESDVSQAFF. The chain couples TRBV2 to TRBJ1-1, with unresolved D. Per the germline V gene, CDR1 is SNHLY and CDR2 is FYNNEI. The CDR3 has 13 residues. V was cut by 2 bases and J by 9 bases, with 13 bases left in between.

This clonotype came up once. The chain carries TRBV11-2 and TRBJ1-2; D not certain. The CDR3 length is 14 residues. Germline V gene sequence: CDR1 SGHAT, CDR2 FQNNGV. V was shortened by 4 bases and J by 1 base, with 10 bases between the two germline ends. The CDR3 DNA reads TGTGCCAGCAGCTCATATATCCTTAACTATGGCTACACCTTC. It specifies CASSSYILNYGYTF.

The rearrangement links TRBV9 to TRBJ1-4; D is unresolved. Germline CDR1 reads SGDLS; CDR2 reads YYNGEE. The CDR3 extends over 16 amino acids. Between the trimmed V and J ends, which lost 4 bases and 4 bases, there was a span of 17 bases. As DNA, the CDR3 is TGTGCCAGCAGCAGAACCCCCCGGCAGGATAATGAAAAACTGTTTTTT. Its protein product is CASSRTPRQDNEKLFF.

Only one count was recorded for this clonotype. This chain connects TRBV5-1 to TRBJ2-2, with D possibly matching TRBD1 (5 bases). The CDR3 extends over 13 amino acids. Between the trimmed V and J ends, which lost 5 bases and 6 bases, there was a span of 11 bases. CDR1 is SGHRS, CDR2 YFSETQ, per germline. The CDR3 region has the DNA TGCGCCAGCAGGCATAAAGGGGCCGGGGAGCTGTTTTTT. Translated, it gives CASRHKGAGELFF.

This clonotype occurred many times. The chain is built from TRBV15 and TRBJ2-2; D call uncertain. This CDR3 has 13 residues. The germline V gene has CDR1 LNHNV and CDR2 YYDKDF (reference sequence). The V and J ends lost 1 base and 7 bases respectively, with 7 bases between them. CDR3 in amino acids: CATSRGLNGELFF. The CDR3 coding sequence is TGTGCCACCAGCAGAGGCCTTAACGGGGAGCTGTTTTTT.

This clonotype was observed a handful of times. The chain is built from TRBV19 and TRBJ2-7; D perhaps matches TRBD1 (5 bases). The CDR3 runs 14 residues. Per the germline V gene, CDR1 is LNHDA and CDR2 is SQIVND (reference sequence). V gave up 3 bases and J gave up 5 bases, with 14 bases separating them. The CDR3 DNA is TGTGCCAGTAGTATTAGGGGTCCCTTCGACGAGCAGTACTTC. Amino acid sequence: CASSIRGPFDEQYF.